The 27 T cell receptor beta chains listed next were all sequenced from one sample in a study of blood T cell repertoires in COVID-19. Only in-frame clones appear in the TCRdb table, and some are missing; sequencing was by immunoSEQ multiplex PCR. Here the sample spans 200,000 to 250,000 clones, less than 90% being singletons. Sequencing input: peripheral blood. Receptor source: an elderly woman with active or convalescent COVID-19.

The genes are TRBV9 and TRBJ1-2, with D perhaps TRBD1 (5 bases). The CDR3 runs to 15 residues. Germline-derived CDR1 and CDR2 are SGDLS and YYNGEE. V lost 1 base, J lost 2 bases, and 12 bases lay in between. The CDR3 sequence is CASSVSGGRNYGYTF. The CDR3 coding sequence is TGTGCCAGCAGCGTATCGGGGGGGAGAAACTATGGCTACACCTTC.

In this sample, this clone turned up a few times. The rearrangement uses TRBV2 and TRBJ2-1; 8 bases are a match to TRBD2. V dropped 8 bases and J dropped 8; count of bases not matched to a gene: 11. Per germline, CDR1 SNHLY and CDR2 FYNNEI. The CDR3 spans 14 residues. As DNA, the CDR3 is TGTGCCAGCGGGTATGGGACTAGTATGGATGAGCAGTTCTTC. Amino acids: CASGYGTSMDEQFF.

The V gene is TRBV19, the J gene TRBJ1-2; 7 bases are shared with TRBD1. V lost 5 bases to trimming and J lost 3 bases; unmatched junction nucleotides: 6. The CDR3 length is 14 residues. The germline V gene encodes CDR1 LNHDA and CDR2 SQIVND (reference sequence). The CDR3 loop is CASSEGQQYYGYTF. In nucleotides, the CDR3 is TGTGCCAGTAGTGAGGGACAGCAGTACTATGGCTACACCTTC.

This chain links TRBV6-2 or TRBV6-3 with TRBJ2-6, with 11 bases that match TRBD1. From germline, CDR1 is MNHEY and CDR2 SVGEGT. With 6 bases clipped from V and 4 bases from J, the junction kept 8 bases outside the gene matches. This CDR3 is 17 amino acids long. CDR3: CASSRPDRGLGANVLTF. The CDR3 region has the DNA TGTGCCAGCAGCCGCCCGGACAGGGGGCTAGGGGCCAACGTCCTGACTTTC.

The V gene is TRBV7-2, the J gene TRBJ2-1, with D possibly being TRBD1 (6 bases). V lost 1 base and J lost 6, with 19 bases in between. The germline V gene encodes CDR1 SGHTA and CDR2 FQGNSA. This CDR3 is built from 17 residues. Here the CDR3 DNA reads TGTGCCAGCAGCTTAGTTTTGATCGCAGGGGCTTCCAATGAGCAGTTCTTC. Translation gives CASSLVLIAGASNEQFF. Filled out from reference TRBV7-2 and TRBJ2-1, the complete variable domain reads GAGVSQSPSNKVTEKGKDVELRCDPISGHTALYWYRQSLGQGLEFLIYFQGNSAPDKSGLPSDRFSAERTGGSVSTLTIQRTQQEDSAVYLCASSLVLIAGASNEQFFGPGTRLTVL.

The rearrangement links TRBV5-5 to TRBJ2-7; 9 nucleotides line up with TRBD1. Germline V gene sequence: CDR1 SGHKS, CDR2 YYEKEE (reference sequence). CDR3 length equals 16 residues. Unmatched junction bases numbered 6, after V lost 0 bases and J lost 2 bases. CDR3 sequence (DNA): TGTGCCAGCAGCTTGGGAGGGACAGGGAGGGCCTACGAGCAGTACTTC. This codes for CASSLGGTGRAYEQYF.

V is TRBV3-1 (or the pseudogene TRBV3-2) and J is TRBJ1-3; 7 bases line up with TRBD1. The CDR3 length is 15 residues. V dropped 2 bases and J dropped 4; count of bases not matched to a gene: 5. CDR1 and CDR2 from the germline V gene are LGHDT and YNNKEL (reference sequence). The CDR3 is CASSQQGGSGNTIYF. The CDR3 bases are TGTGCCAGCAGCCAACAAGGGGGCAGCGGAAACACCATATATTTT.

The rearrangement uses TRBV29-1 and TRBJ1-2; D gene ambiguous. With 5 bases removed from V and 4 bases from J, the gap between germline ends came to 5 bases. CDR3 length: 10 residues. Germline lookup yields CDR1 SQVTM and CDR2 ANQGSEA. CDR3 DNA sequence: TGCAGCGTTCTCTTCTATGGCTACACCTTC. This codes for CSVLFYGYTF. Supplemented by reference TRBV29-1 and TRBJ1-2, the full variable domain reads SAVISQKPSRDICQRGTSLTIQCQVDSQVTMMFWYRQQPGQSLTLIATANQGSEATYESGFVIDKFPISRPNLTFSTLTVSNMSPEDSSIYLCSVLFYGYTFGSGTRLTVV.

The chain links TRBV6-2 or TRBV6-3 to TRBJ2-3; D gene unclear. Between the trimmed V and J ends, which lost 5 bases and 5 bases, there was a span of 11 bases. The CDR3 has 13 amino acids. Germline V gene data show CDR1 as MNHEY and CDR2 as SVGEGT. CDR3 in DNA: TGTGCCAGCAGTGACACAGTTATAGATACGCAGTATTTT. It is translated as CASSDTVIDTQYF.

The genes are TRBV5-4 and TRBJ1-2; tentatively, D is TRBD1 (6 bases). The germline V gene has CDR1 SGHNT and CDR2 YYREEE (reference sequence). Trimming cost V 2 bases and J 8 bases, with 13 bases left between them. This CDR3 spans 13 amino acids. In DNA, the CDR3 is TGTGCCAGCAGCTTACCAGGGGTGGACGGCTACACCTTC. This encodes CASSLPGVDGYTF. Combining the CDR3 with reference TRBV5-4 and TRBJ1-2 gives the whole variable domain ETGVTQSPTHLIKTRGQQVTLRCSSQSGHNTVSWYQQALGQGPQFIFQYYREEENGRGNFPPRFSGLQFPNYSSELNVNALELDDSALYLCASSLPGVDGYTFGSGTRLTVV.

The V call is TRBV5-1, the J call TRBJ2-7; the match to TRBD1 covers 10 bases. From germline, CDR1 is SGHRS and CDR2 YFSETQ. The length of the CDR3 is 14 residues. V shed 5 bases and J 2 bases; nucleotides not matched to a gene: 4. CDR3 sequence (DNA): TGCGCCAGCAGTAGGGGACAGGGGACCTACGAGCAGTACTTC. Protein: CASSRGQGTYEQYF.

The chain uses TRBV5-1 and TRBJ2-3; a weak D match, TRBD2 (6 bases). CDR3 length equals 17 residues. Germline CDR1 and CDR2: SGHRS and YFSETQ. The germline V and J ends were trimmed by 4 bases and 0 bases, with 18 bases remaining between them. CDR3 bases: TGCGCCAGCAGCCCCAACGGAGGGACCCAAAGCACAGATACGCAGTATTTT. Translating it yields CASSPNGGTQSTDTQYF.

The chain carries TRBV9 and TRBJ2-6; D is undetermined. There are 15 residues in the CDR3. From germline, CDR1 is SGDLS and CDR2 YYNGEE. Trimming shortened V by 4 bases and J by 0 bases, and 8 bases separated the two germline ends. The CDR3 nucleotides are TGTGCCAGCAGCCGTCTACGCTCTGGGGCCAACGTCCTGACTTTC. Amino acid sequence: CASSRLRSGANVLTF.

The J gene is TRBJ2-7, the V gene TRBV6-4, with 10 positions matching TRBD1. After removal of 2 bases from V and 4 bases from J, the junction contained 5 bases not matched to a gene. The length of the CDR3 is 15 residues. Per the germline V gene, CDR1 is MRHNA and CDR2 is SNTAGT. CDR3 bases: TGTGCCAGCAGTGACCGGGACAGGGGACCGTACGAGCAGTACTTC. It codes for CASSDRDRGPYEQYF.

V and J are TRBV6-5 and TRBJ1-2; D gene unclear. Trimming pared 10 bases from V and 0 bases from J, leaving 12 bases between. Germline CDR1 reads MNHEY; CDR2 reads SVGAGI. The length of the CDR3 is 13 residues. The CDR3 region has the DNA TGTGCCACTTCCCCCCCAGCTAACTATGGCTACACCTTC. Protein sequence: CATSPPANYGYTF.

The CDR3 region is CASSPHFSGGANNEQFF. For the CDR3, the DNA is TGTGCCAGCAGTCCCCACTTTAGCGGGGGGGCCAACAATGAGCAGTTCTTC. The chain employs TRBV5-6 and TRBJ2-1; TRBD2 matches 11 bases. Germline V lookup: CDR1 SGHDT, CDR2 YYEEEE. This CDR3 comprises 17 residues. V was pared by 5 bases and J by 5 bases, with 12 bases of the junction left unmatched.

The chain uses TRBV5-8 and TRBJ1-1; perhaps TRBD1 as D (6 bases). This CDR3 spans 13 amino acids. Looked up from germline, CDR1 is SGHTS and CDR2 is YDEGEE. V lost 4 bases and J lost 1, with 8 bases in between. CDR3 amino acids: CASSRRGNTEAFF. The CDR3 DNA is TGTGCCAGCAGCCGCAGGGGGAACACTGAAGCTTTCTTT.

For this clone: The sample holds other DNA sequences that translate to the same CDR3. The V gene is TRBV18, the J gene TRBJ1-1, with TRBD1 as a possible D gene (5 bases). Per the germline V gene, CDR1 is KGHSH and CDR2 is LQKENI. V was clipped by 6 bases and J by 3 bases, with 14 bases between them. The CDR3 has 14 amino acids. CDR3 region: CASSPNRGDTEAFF. In DNA form, the CDR3 reads TGTGCCAGCTCTCCAAATCGGGGGGACACTGAAGCTTTCTTT. Supplemented by reference TRBV18 and TRBJ1-1, the full variable domain reads NAGVMQNPRHLVRRRGQEARLRCSPMKGHSHVYWYRQLPEEGLKFMVYLQKENIIDESGMPKERFSAEFPKEGPSILRIQQVVRGDSAAYFCASSPNRGDTEAFFGQGTRLTVV.

The rearrangement uses TRBV9 and TRBJ2-2; perhaps TRBD2 as D (5 bases). There are 15 residues in the CDR3. V lost 0 bases and J lost 5, with 11 bases in between. Per the germline V gene, CDR1 is SGDLS and CDR2 is YYNGEE. In nucleotides, the CDR3 is TGTGCCAGCAGCGTAGGCTGGGGAGAAACCGGGGAGCTGTTTTTT. It specifies CASSVGWGETGELFF. The complete variable domain, with remaining parts taken from reference TRBV9 and TRBJ2-2, reads DSGVTQTPKHLITATGQRVTLRCSPRSGDLSVYWYQQSLDQGLQFLIQYYNGEERAKGNILERFSAQQFPDLHSELNLSSLELGDSALYFCASSVGWGETGELFFGEGSRLTVL.

This rearrangement joins TRBV3-1 (or the pseudogene TRBV3-2) to TRBJ2-1, with TRBD2 identical over 11 bases. Germline V gives CDR1 LGHDT, CDR2 YNNKEL (reference sequence). Unmatched junction bases numbered 9, after V lost 1 base and J lost 10 bases. This CDR3 is built from 16 residues. In nucleotides, the CDR3 is TGTGCCAGCAGCCAAGTAGGGCTAGCGGGAGGAGGGGAGCAGTTCTTC. Encoded protein: CASSQVGLAGGGEQFF.

The chain uses TRBV19 and TRBJ2-7, with TRBD1 identical over 12 bases. The CDR3 sequence is 15 residues long. The V and J ends lost 6 bases and 6 bases, in that order; junction bases with no gene match: 9. Germline V lookup: CDR1 LNHDA, CDR2 SQIVND (reference sequence). The CDR3 sequence is CASRRPGTGGFEQYF. Written as DNA, the CDR3 is TGTGCCAGTAGAAGACCCGGGACAGGGGGCTTCGAGCAGTACTTC.

In this sample, this clone turned up once. The chain recombines TRBV5-1 with TRBJ2-5; 7 nucleotides align to TRBD1. J was trimmed by 1 base and V by 9 bases; bases with no gene match: 6. CDR3 length: 13 amino acids. Germline V gene data show CDR1 as SGHRS and CDR2 as YFSETQ. The CDR3 loop is CATKGGLQETQYF. CDR3 bases: TGCGCCACAAAAGGGGGCCTCCAAGAGACCCAGTACTTC. Complete variable domain (other parts from reference TRBV5-1 and TRBJ2-5): KAGVTQTPRYLIKTRGQQVTLSCSPISGHRSVSWYQQTPGQGLQFLFEYFSETQRNKGNFPGRFSGRQFSNSRSEMNVSTLELGDSALYLCATKGGLQETQYFGPGTRLLVL.

This chain joins TRBV11-2 and TRBJ2-5; D gene unclear. Germline lookup yields CDR1 SGHAT and CDR2 FQNNGV. The CDR3 loop spans 12 amino acids. V lost 5 bases and J 4 bases, leaving 8 bases between the germline ends. The CDR3 region is CASSPRGETQYF. DNA of the CDR3: TGTGCCAGCAGCCCAAGAGGAGAGACCCAGTACTTC.

CDR3 region: CASSATSGPYNEQFF. The CDR3 DNA reads TGTGCCAGCAGCGCAACTAGCGGGCCTTACAATGAGCAGTTCTTC. This chain connects TRBV9 to TRBJ2-1, with 9 nucleotides matching TRBD2. The CDR3 is made up of 15 amino acids. Trimming cost V 3 bases and J 4 bases; bases outside gene matches: 5. From germline, CDR1 is SGDLS and CDR2 YYNGEE.

The chain employs TRBV6-4 and TRBJ1-5; D perhaps matches TRBD1 (5 bases). The V gene lost 5 bases and the J gene lost 9 bases, with 14 bases spanning the gap. Per the germline V gene, CDR1 is MRHNA and CDR2 is SNTAGT. The CDR3 has 13 amino acids. CDR3 bases: TGTGCCAGCAGTTATCAGAGCGGGGGGCCCCAGCATTTT. Translated, it gives CASSYQSGGPQHF.

V is TRBV6-5 and J is TRBJ1-1; TRBD1 might be the D (6 bases). Germline CDR1 reads MNHEY; CDR2 reads SVGAGI. Trimming cost V 2 bases and J 1 base, with 14 bases left between them. This CDR3 comprises 16 residues. DNA for the CDR3: TGTGCCAGCAGTTACCGACCCAGGGACAAGAACACTGAAGCTTTCTTT. Translation gives CASSYRPRDKNTEAFF.

The chain joins TRBV28 to TRBJ2-6; D gene unclear. From germline, CDR1 is MDHEN and CDR2 SYDVKM. This CDR3 spans 15 amino acids. Trimming stripped 5 bases from V and 0 bases from J, with 8 bases between. CDR3 residues: CASSPSLSGANVLTF. The CDR3 DNA follows: TGTGCCAGCAGTCCGTCCCTCTCTGGGGCCAACGTCCTGACTTTC.